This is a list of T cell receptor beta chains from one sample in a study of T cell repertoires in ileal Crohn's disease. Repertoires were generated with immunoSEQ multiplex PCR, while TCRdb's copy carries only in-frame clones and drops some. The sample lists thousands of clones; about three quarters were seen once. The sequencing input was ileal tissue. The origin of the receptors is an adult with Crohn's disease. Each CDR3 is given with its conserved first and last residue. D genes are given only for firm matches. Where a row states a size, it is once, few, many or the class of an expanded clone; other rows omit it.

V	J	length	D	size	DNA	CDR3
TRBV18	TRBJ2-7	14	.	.	TGTGCCAGCTCCCCGGGTCCCAGGGGCTACGAGCAGTACTTC	CASSPGPRGYEQYF
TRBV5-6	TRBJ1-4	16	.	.	TGTGCCAGCAGCTTGGCCGTCAGGGCAACTAATGAAAAACTGTTTTTT	CASSLAVRATNEKLFF
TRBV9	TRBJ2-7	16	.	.	TGTGCCAGCAGCGTAGAAAGAACTACTTTCCCCTACGAGCAGTACTTC	CASSVERTTFPYEQYF
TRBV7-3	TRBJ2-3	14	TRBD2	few	TGTGCCAGCAGCCCTAGCGGGGGGGCGGATACGCAGTATTTT	CASSPSGGADTQYF
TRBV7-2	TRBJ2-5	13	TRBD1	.	TGTGCCAGCAGCTACAACAGGGGGGAGACCCAGTACTTC	CASSYNRGETQYF
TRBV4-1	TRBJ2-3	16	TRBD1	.	TGCGCCAGCAGCCCGGGACAGGCCACCTTGACAGATACGCAGTATTTT	CASSPGQATLTDTQYF
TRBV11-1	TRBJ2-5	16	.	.	TGTGCCAGCAGGGCGCGCTCGGTCCTCGGAGGAGAGACCCAGTACTTC	CASRARSVLGGETQYF
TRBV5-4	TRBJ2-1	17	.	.	TGTGCCAGCAGCTCCCCGGGGGGCGTCGGAAATTACAATGAGCAGTTCTTC	CASSSPGGVGNYNEQFF
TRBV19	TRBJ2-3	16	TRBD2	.	TGTGCCAGTAGACCCCGGAACGGGGGGGCGTTAGATACGCAGTATTTT	CASRPRNGGALDTQYF
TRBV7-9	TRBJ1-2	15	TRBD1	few	TGTGCCAGCAGCCTACAGGGGGCGGACCACTATGGCTACACCTTC	CASSLQGADHYGYTF
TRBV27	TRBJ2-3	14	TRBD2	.	TGTGCCAGCAGTAGGCGGGGAGGGACAGATACGCAGTATTTT	CASSRRGGTDTQYF
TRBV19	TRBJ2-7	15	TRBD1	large	TGTGCCAGTAGTATATTCCCGGGACAGGGTTACGAGCAGTACTTC	CASSIFPGQGYEQYF
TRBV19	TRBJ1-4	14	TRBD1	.	TGTGCCAGTAGTTCGGGACAGGGGAATGAAAAACTGTTTTTT	CASSSGQGNEKLFF
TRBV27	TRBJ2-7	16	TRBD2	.	TGTGCCAGCAGTTCCCCTTCTACTAGCGGGAAATACGAGCAGTACTTC	CASSSPSTSGKYEQYF
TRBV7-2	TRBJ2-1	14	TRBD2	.	TGTGCCAGCAGCTCGGCTAGCGGTGACAATGAGCAGTTCTTC	CASSSASGDNEQFF
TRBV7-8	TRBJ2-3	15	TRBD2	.	TGTGCCAGCAGCTTAGGACTAGCTCGGGCGGATACGCAGTATTTT	CASSLGLARADTQYF
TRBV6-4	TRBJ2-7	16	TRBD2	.	TGTGCCAGCAGCCCTTCCTTAGCGGGAGCTGTCCACGAGCAGTACTTC	CASSPSLAGAVHEQYF
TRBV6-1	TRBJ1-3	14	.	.	TGTGCCAGCTTTAACGGGCGGACAGGAAACACCATATATTTT	CASFNGRTGNTIYF
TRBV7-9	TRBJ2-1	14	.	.	TGTGCCAGCAGCTTATCTCAGGGATTCGATGAGCAGTTCTTC	CASSLSQGFDEQFF
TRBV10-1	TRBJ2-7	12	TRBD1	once	TGCGCCAGCGGGACAGGGTTCTACGAGCAGTACTTC	CASGTGFYEQYF
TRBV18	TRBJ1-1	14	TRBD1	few	TGTGCCAGCTCACCAGGACAGGGGGAGACTGAAGCTTTCTTT	CASSPGQGETEAFF
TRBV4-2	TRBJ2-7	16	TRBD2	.	TGTGCCAGCAGCCCTTCCTTAGCGGGAGCTGTCCACGAGCAGTACTTC	CASSPSLAGAVHEQYF
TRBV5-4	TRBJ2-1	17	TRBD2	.	TGTGCCAGCAGCTTGGATCTACTAGCGGGAGGTGGCAATGAGCAGTTCTTC	CASSLDLLAGGGNEQFF
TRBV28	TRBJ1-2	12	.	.	TGTGCCAGCAGTTTACGAGCCTATGGCTACACCTTC	CASSLRAYGYTF
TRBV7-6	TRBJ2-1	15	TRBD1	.	TGTGCCAGCAGCTCGGACAGGGGTTCCTACAATGAGCAGTTCTTC	CASSSDRGSYNEQFF
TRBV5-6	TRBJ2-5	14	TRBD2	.	TGTGCCAGCAGCCCGGGACTAGCGGGACGGGAGCAGTACTTC	CASSPGLAGREQYF
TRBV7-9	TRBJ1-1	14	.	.	TGTGCCAGCAGCACCGGGGGTAGCGACACTGAAGCTTTCTTT	CASSTGGSDTEAFF
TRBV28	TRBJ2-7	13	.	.	TGTGCCAGCAGTTTGAGGGTACCCTACGAGCAGTACTTC	CASSLRVPYEQYF
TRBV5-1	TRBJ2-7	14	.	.	TGCGCCAGCAGGATAGGGGGTACAAGTTACGAGCAGTACTTC	CASRIGGTSYEQYF
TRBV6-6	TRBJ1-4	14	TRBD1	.	TGTGCCAGCAGTAACACAGGGGGCGAGGGAAAACTGTTTTTT	CASSNTGGEGKLFF
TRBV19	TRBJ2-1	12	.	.	TGTGCCAGTAGTTTACTACGAGATGAGCAGTTCTTC	CASSLLRDEQFF
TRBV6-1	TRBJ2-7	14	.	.	TGTGCCAGCAGTGAAGGGCAGGGTACCTACGAGCAGTACTTC	CASSEGQGTYEQYF
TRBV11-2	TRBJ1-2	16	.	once	TGTGCCAGCAGCTTAGGCCCAGGGCCGGCTAACTATGGCTACACCTTC	CASSLGPGPANYGYTF
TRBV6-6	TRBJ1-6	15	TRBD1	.	TGTGCCAGCAGTTACCCGGACAGGGGGACCTCACCCCTCCACTTT	CASSYPDRGTSPLHF
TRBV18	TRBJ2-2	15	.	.	TGTGCCAGCTCACCATATTCCCAGGGCTCCGGGGAGCTGTTTTTT	CASSPYSQGSGELFF
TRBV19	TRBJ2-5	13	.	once	TGTGCCAGTAGTACCACAGGTCCGGAGACCCAGTACTTC	CASSTTGPETQYF
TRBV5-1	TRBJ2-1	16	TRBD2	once	TGCGCCAGCAGCTTACTAGCGGGAGTAGTCTACAATGAGCAGTTCTTC	CASSLLAGVVYNEQFF
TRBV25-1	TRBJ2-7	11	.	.	TGTGCCACCAGGGTCTCGGGTGTGCAGTACTTC	CATRVSGVQYF
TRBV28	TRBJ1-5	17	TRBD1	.	TGTGCCAGCAGTTTATGGGGGGACAGGGGACTCAATCAGCCCCAGCATTTT	CASSLWGDRGLNQPQHF
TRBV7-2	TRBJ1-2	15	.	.	TGTGCCAGCAGCTTAGGGGAGAACAGAGTATATGGCTACACCTTC	CASSLGENRVYGYTF
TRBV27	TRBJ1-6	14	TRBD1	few	TGTGCCAGCAGTGCCGACAGGGCAAATTCACCCCTCCACTTT	CASSADRANSPLHF
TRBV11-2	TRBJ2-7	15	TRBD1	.	TGTGCCAGCAGCTCGAACAGGGGATTATCCTACGAGCAGTACTTC	CASSSNRGLSYEQYF
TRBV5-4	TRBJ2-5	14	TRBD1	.	TGTGCCAGCAGCTTGGAACAGGGGGAAGAGACCCAGTACTTC	CASSLEQGEETQYF
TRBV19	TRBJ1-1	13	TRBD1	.	TGTGCCGCCAAACAGGGGGCCGACACTGAAGCTTTCTTT	CAAKQGADTEAFF
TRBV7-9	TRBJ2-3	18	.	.	TGTGCCAGCAGCTTAAAGGGGTCATGGCAGGGGCTCCCAGATACGCAGTATTTT	CASSLKGSWQGLPDTQYF
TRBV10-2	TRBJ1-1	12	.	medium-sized	TGCGCCAGCAGTGATCTCTCAGCTGAAGCTTTCTTT	CASSDLSAEAFF
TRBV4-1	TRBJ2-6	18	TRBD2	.	TGCGCCAGCAGCGCCCGTTGGGCGGGAGGGCCTGGGGCCAACGTCCTGACTTTC	CASSARWAGGPGANVLTF
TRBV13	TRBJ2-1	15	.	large	TGTGCCAGCAGCTCCACCGACGGGTCGTACAATGAGCAGTTCTTC	CASSSTDGSYNEQFF
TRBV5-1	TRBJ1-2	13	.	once	TGCGCCAGCAGCTTGACGGACGGGGATGGCTACACCTTC	CASSLTDGDGYTF
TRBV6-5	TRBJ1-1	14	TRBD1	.	TGTGCCAGCAGTTATGAGGGGGCGCGGACTGAAGCTTTCTTT	CASSYEGARTEAFF
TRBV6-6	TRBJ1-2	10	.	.	TGTGCCAGCAGTCTAGATGGCTACACCTTC	CASSLDGYTF